These 5 T cell receptor beta chains originate from one sample sequenced in a study of glioma-infiltrating T cells after dendritic cell vaccination. Time point specified: after dendritic cell vaccination, including at tumor progression/relapse. Assay used: immunoSEQ multiplex PCR; TCRdb lists only in-frame clones, some missing. Of roughly 85,000 clones in the sample, around 85% were seen once. The input for sequencing was blood, taken after dendritic cell vaccination. The receptor source for this set is a human donor with glioblastoma.

The chain has TRBV21-1 and TRBJ2-7; TRBD1, as called in the table, went unchecked against the DNA. TRBV21-1 is noted as a pseudogene. The CDR3 covers 18 residues. The CDR3 reads CASSPRVSQGDLSYEQYF. CDR3 bases: TGTGCCAGCAGCCCGAGAGTATCACAGGGGGACCTATCCTACGAGCAGTACTTC.

The chain employs TRBV7-2 and TRBJ2-5; the D gene is possibly TRBD2 (7 bases). With 6 bases removed from V and 4 bases from J, the gap between germline ends came to 18 bases. The CDR3 length is 15 residues. The V gene's germline CDR1 is SGHTA and CDR2 FQGNSA. CDR3 DNA sequence: TGTGCCAGCAGTCGCCGGGGGGCCTCGCGAGAGACCCAGTACTTC. This encodes CASSRRGASRETQYF.

This clone was seen a handful of times. The rearrangement links TRBV29-1 to TRBJ2-2; 10 positions agree with TRBD1. The CDR3 covers 13 residues. Germline loops: CDR1 SQVTM, CDR2 ANQGSEA. With 7 bases clipped from V and 3 bases from J, the junction kept 2 bases outside the gene matches. The CDR3 loop is CSAGTGDTGELFF. In DNA, the CDR3 is TGCAGCGCCGGGACAGGGGACACCGGGGAGCTGTTTTTT.

The CDR3 bases are TGTGCCAGTTCCAGACCAGGGGGAAGCAATCAGCCCCAGCATTTT. Protein: CASSRPGGSNQPQHF. The chain carries TRBV19 and TRBJ1-5, with 7 nucleotides matching TRBD1. The J segment lost 1 base and the V segment lost 8 bases, leaving 8 bases of the junction unmatched. CDR1 is LNHDA and CDR2 is SQIVND in the germline V gene (reference sequence). CDR3 length: 15 amino acids.

The V gene is TRBV7-2, the J gene TRBJ2-7, with D perhaps matching TRBD2 (6 bases). Germline V gene data show CDR1 as SGHTA and CDR2 as FQGNSA. This CDR3 has 15 residues. V gave up 5 bases and J gave up 0 bases, with 14 bases separating them. CDR3 loop: CASSLEGLFSYEQYF. CDR3 coding DNA: TGTGCCAGCAGCCTAGAGGGACTTTTCTCCTACGAGCAGTACTTC.